Following are 24 T cell receptor beta chains from one sample sequenced in a study of blood T cell repertoires in COVID-19. Profiled with immunoSEQ multiplex PCR; TCRdb holds only in-frame clones, not every one. The data contain about 160,000 clones, about four fifths of them seen just once; the ten biggest clones take up 11% to 15%. Sequenced: peripheral blood. The receptor source for this set is a woman of 80 years or more with acute or convalescent COVID-19.

The DNA of the CDR3 is TGTGCCAGCAGCGTAGATCTGGGGGCGTACGAGCAGTACTTC. Its translation: CASSVDLGAYEQYF. The chain joins TRBV9 to TRBJ2-7, with a weak D call TRBD1 (6 bases). The germline CDR1 and CDR2 sequences are SGDLS and YYNGEE. There are 14 residues in the CDR3. Trimming left V 0 bases short and J 4 bases short, with 11 bases between.

The sample holds a few counts of this clone. This chain links TRBV7-8 with TRBJ1-5; 9 bases agree with TRBD1. CDR1 SGHVS and CDR2 FQNEAQ come from the germline V gene. The CDR3 runs 14 residues. The J segment lost 6 bases and the V segment lost 3 bases, leaving 3 bases of the junction unmatched. The DNA of the CDR3 is TGTGCCAGCAGCTTGACAGGGGGAGCTCAGCCCCAGCATTTT. It yields the protein CASSLTGGAQPQHF.

This clone was found a few times. The chain uses TRBV4-1 and TRBJ2-1; D is possibly TRBD2 (5 bases). The CDR3 length is 16 residues. Trimming shortened V by 0 bases and J by 2 bases, and 11 bases separated the two germline ends. The germline CDR1 and CDR2 sequences are MGHRA and YSYEKL. The CDR3: CASSQEPSGPYNEQFF. The DNA of the CDR3 is TGCGCCAGCAGCCAAGAGCCCAGCGGACCCTACAATGAGCAGTTCTTC.

This rearrangement joins TRBV7-5 to TRBJ2-7; no DNA check was done on the table's D call, TRBD2. TRBV7-5 is reported as a pseudogene. The CDR3 has 16 amino acids. The CDR3, as DNA: TGTGCCAGAAGGCCTAGAGATCGGCGGGAGTCTTACGAGCAGTACTTC. This codes for CARRPRDRRESYEQYF.

The rearrangement links TRBV6-6 to TRBJ2-5; the match to TRBD2 covers 10 bases. Trimming cost V 7 bases and J 3 bases; bases outside gene matches: 8. CDR3 size: 15 residues. Germline lookup yields CDR1 MNHNY and CDR2 SVGAGI (reference sequence). The CDR3 reads CASKKASGGEETQYF. The CDR3 region has the DNA TGTGCCAGCAAGAAGGCTAGCGGGGGTGAAGAGACCCAGTACTTC.

This clone was seen just once. The chain recombines TRBV5-1 with TRBJ2-1; 9 bases align to TRBD2. The CDR3 totals 17 residues. V dropped 4 bases and J dropped 6; count of bases not matched to a gene: 14. CDR1 SGHRS and CDR2 YFSETQ come from the germline V gene. CDR3 in DNA: TGCGCCAGCAGCCCTCCGGGACTAGCAGTCCTACGCAATGAGCAGTTCTTC. It codes for CASSPPGLAVLRNEQFF.

The CDR3 nucleotides read TGTGCCAGCAGTCCCAGGGGGCTTGGGGACACTGAAGCTTTCTTT. Its translation is CASSPRGLGDTEAFF. This chain links TRBV6-6 with TRBJ1-1, with 8 bases matching TRBD1. Germline V lookup: CDR1 MNHNY, CDR2 SVGAGI (reference sequence). Germline trimming cut 5 bases from V and 3 bases from J; bases unmatched to any gene: 8. This CDR3 spans 15 amino acids.

There are a few counts of this clone. The chain employs TRBV28 and TRBJ2-5; 10 bases match TRBD1. In germline, CDR1 is MDHEN, CDR2 SYDVKM. V shed 6 bases and J 4 bases; nucleotides not matched to a gene: 8. The CDR3 sequence is 15 residues long. CDR3 DNA: TGTGCCAGCAGCCGAGACAGGGGGCGGACAGAGACCCAGTACTTC. This codes for CASSRDRGRTETQYF.

The chain joins TRBV7-9 to TRBJ2-7; D not resolved. Germline-derived CDR1 and CDR2 are SEHNR and FQNEAQ (reference sequence). This CDR3 contains 14 residues. V was cut by 6 bases and J by 0 bases, with 12 bases left in between. CDR3 in DNA: TGTGCCAGCAGTGACATCGCCCTCTCCTACGAGCAGTACTTC. Its translation is CASSDIALSYEQYF.

V gene TRBV20-1 combines with J gene TRBJ2-7, with TRBD2 identical over 10 bases. V shed 6 bases, J shed 4 bases, and the junction held 9 bases outside the gene matches. Germline CDR1 is DFQATT and CDR2 is SNEGSKA (reference sequence). This CDR3 comprises 14 residues. This CDR3 reads CSASGPSGSYEQYF. Written as DNA, the CDR3 is TGCAGTGCAAGTGGTCCTAGCGGGAGTTACGAGCAGTACTTC.

This clone was counted a few times. V usage is TRBV5-1 and J usage is TRBJ1-1, with D hard to call. The CDR3 has 14 residues. V lost 4 bases and J lost 1, with 11 bases in between. CDR1 and CDR2 (germline): SGHRS, YFSETQ. The CDR3 region is CASSAGGSNTEAFF. The CDR3 region has the DNA TGCGCCAGCAGCGCCGGAGGGTCGAACACTGAAGCTTTCTTT.

This clone was seen once. CDR3 sequence (DNA): TGTGCCAGCAGCCTCGGACAGGGGGACACTGAAGCTTTCTTT. Its protein is CASSLGQGDTEAFF. The rearrangement links TRBV6-5 to TRBJ1-1, with 10 bases identical to TRBD1. CDR1 is MNHEY, CDR2 SVGAGI, per germline. This CDR3 spans 14 amino acids. The J segment lost 3 bases and the V segment lost 6 bases, leaving 4 bases of the junction unmatched.

The chain is built from TRBV5-6 and TRBJ2-1; D might be TRBD2 (6 bases). The germline V gene encodes CDR1 SGHDT and CDR2 YYEEEE. The V end lost 6 bases, the J end lost 2 bases, and 12 bases lay between the germline ends. CDR3 length equals 14 residues. In DNA form, the CDR3 reads TGTGCCAGCACCCATTCGGGAGCCTACAATGAGCAGTTCTTC. This translates into CASTHSGAYNEQFF.

The chain is built from TRBV7-8 and TRBJ2-2, with D possibly being TRBD1 (5 bases). The germline V gene has CDR1 SGHVS and CDR2 FQNEAQ. Trimming shortened V by 5 bases and J by 6 bases, and 7 bases separated the two germline ends. The CDR3 covers 12 residues. CDR3 DNA: TGTGCCAGCAGCCCCAGGGCCGGGGAGCTGTTTTTT. Its protein product is CASSPRAGELFF.

The chain joins TRBV6-5 to TRBJ1-5, with D perhaps matching TRBD1 (5 bases). This CDR3 is 14 amino acids long. V lost 6 bases and J lost 4, with 13 bases in between. Per the germline V gene, CDR1 is MNHEY and CDR2 is SVGAGI. CDR3 protein: CASRPDSYNQPQHF. DNA for the CDR3: TGTGCCAGCAGACCCGACAGTTATAATCAGCCCCAGCATTTT.

This clone appeared once. The V call is TRBV6-4, the J call TRBJ2-2; D uncertain. The V gene's germline CDR1 is MRHNA and CDR2 SNTAGT. This CDR3 has 13 amino acids. Trimming took off 3 bases at V and 3 bases at J, with 5 bases between the two ends. This CDR3 reads CASSDFDTGELFF. The CDR3 DNA sequence: TGTGCCAGCAGTGATTTCGACACCGGGGAGCTGTTTTTT.

A few counts support this clone. The V and J genes are TRBV7-2 and TRBJ1-5, with D hard to call. Trimming pared 1 base from V and 9 bases from J, leaving 16 bases between. The V gene's germline CDR1 is SGHTA and CDR2 FQGNSA. This CDR3 contains 15 residues. The CDR3 DNA reads TGTGCCAGCAGCTTAGTTGCCGGAGCGGGCGGGCCCCAGCATTTT. Encoded protein: CASSLVAGAGGPQHF. The variable domain in full, with the rest retrieved from reference TRBV7-2 and TRBJ1-5, is GAGVSQSPSNKVTEKGKDVELRCDPISGHTALYWYRQSLGQGLEFLIYFQGNSAPDKSGLPSDRFSAERTGGSVSTLTIQRTQQEDSAVYLCASSLVAGAGGPQHFGDGTRLSIL.

The CDR3 region is CASSASTGITREAFF. The DNA of the CDR3 is TGCGCCAGCAGTGCCAGCACAGGGATCACCCGAGAAGCTTTCTTT. This sequence joins TRBV10-1 and TRBJ1-1, with D tentatively TRBD1 (6 bases). Trimming pared 4 bases from V and 8 bases from J, leaving 20 bases between. The V gene's germline CDR1 is WNHNN and CDR2 SYGVQD (reference sequence). There are 15 residues in the CDR3.

The chain couples TRBV9 to TRBJ2-2, with TRBD2 identical over 13 bases. With 4 bases clipped from V and 0 bases from J, the junction kept 9 bases outside the gene matches. This CDR3 spans 19 amino acids. Per the germline V gene, CDR1 is SGDLS and CDR2 is YYNGEE. CDR3 residues: CASSPRTSGSPTNTGELFF. The CDR3 DNA follows: TGTGCCAGCAGCCCCCGGACTAGCGGGAGCCCCACGAACACCGGGGAGCTGTTTTTT.

V gene TRBV12-3 or TRBV12-4 combines with J gene TRBJ1-4; 11 bases map to TRBD1. The CDR3 runs 12 residues. The J segment lost 10 bases and the V segment lost 5 bases, leaving 0 bases of the junction unmatched. The DNA for the CDR3 is TGTGCCAGCAGTGGGACAGGGGGAAAACTGTTTTTT. Encoded protein: CASSGTGGKLFF.

The table lists this clone with a count of one. The rearrangement links TRBV5-1 to TRBJ1-4; TRBD1 aligns across 7 bases. This CDR3 has 17 amino acids. In germline, CDR1 is SGHRS, CDR2 YFSETQ. Unmatched junction bases numbered 10, after V lost 0 bases and J lost 5 bases. This CDR3 reads CASSLGYPGQSNEKLFF. CDR3 coding DNA: TGCGCCAGCAGCTTGGGATATCCGGGACAGTCAAATGAAAAACTGTTTTTT.

This clone has only a few counts. Other nucleotide sequences from this sample produce the same CDR3. The chain joins TRBV19 to TRBJ1-4; 7 positions agree with TRBD1. The CDR3 extends over 13 amino acids. With 4 bases clipped from V and 5 bases from J, the junction kept 1 base outside the gene matches. Per germline, CDR1 LNHDA and CDR2 SQIVND (reference sequence). This chain's CDR3 is CASSTQGNEKLFF. The CDR3 DNA follows: TGTGCCAGTAGTACACAGGGGAATGAAAAACTGTTTTTT.

This clone was observed a single time. The V call is TRBV5-1, the J call TRBJ1-2; TRBD1 matches at 7 bases. The trim removed 7 bases at V and 4 bases at J, leaving 16 bases unmatched. The CDR3 consists of 16 residues. Germline V lookup: CDR1 SGHRS, CDR2 YFSETQ. CDR3 DNA: TGCGCCAGCTCGCCTTTGACGGGACAGACCCTCTATGGCTACACCTTC. Its protein is CASSPLTGQTLYGYTF.

V is TRBV4-1 and J is TRBJ2-7; D not resolved. V lost 0 bases and J lost 0, with 12 bases in between. The CDR3 runs to 16 residues. Per germline, CDR1 MGHRA and CDR2 YSYEKL. The CDR3 DNA is TGCGCCAGCAGCCAAGATCCCCACATTATCTCCTACGAGCAGTACTTC. It encodes CASSQDPHIISYEQYF.